The 9 T cell receptor beta chains presented below share a single source sample, sequenced in a study of T cell responses to AZD1222 COVID-19 vaccine. Assay used: immunoSEQ multiplex PCR; TCRdb lists only in-frame clones, some missing. The profile shows roughly 140,000 clones, less than 90% of them singletons. Sample: peripheral blood, taken after recovery from COVID-19. The receptors stem from an adult who had recovered from COVID-19.

DNA for the CDR3: TGTGCCAGCAGCCCCATCGATAGACAAGTTATCGGGGAGCTGTTTTTT. Translating gives CASSPIDRQVIGELFF. The chain joins TRBV9 to TRBJ2-2; D remains unclear. V lost 4 bases and J lost 7, with 20 bases in between. The CDR3 has 16 residues. Germline V CDR1 and CDR2: SGDLS, YYNGEE. Filled out from reference TRBV9 and TRBJ2-2, the complete variable domain reads DSGVTQTPKHLITATGQRVTLRCSPRSGDLSVYWYQQSLDQGLQFLIQYYNGEERAKGNILERFSAQQFPDLHSELNLSSLELGDSALYFCASSPIDRQVIGELFFGEGSRLTVL.

The chain uses TRBV7-3 and TRBJ1-5; D gene unclear. The germline V and J ends were trimmed by 11 bases and 5 bases, with 7 bases remaining between them. Per germline, CDR1 SGHTA and CDR2 FQGTGA. This CDR3 has 10 amino acids. The CDR3 here is CASGDQPQHF. Here the CDR3 DNA reads TGTGCCTCAGGCGATCAGCCCCAGCATTTT.

The chain joins TRBV3-1 (or the pseudogene TRBV3-2) to TRBJ1-2, with 7 bases lining up with TRBD1. V was pared by 1 base and J by 6 bases, with 14 bases of the junction left unmatched. This CDR3 contains 17 residues. Per the germline V gene, CDR1 is LGHDT and CDR2 is YNNKEL (reference sequence). This CDR3 reads CASSQVFGLNRGNGYTF. In nucleotides, the CDR3 is TGTGCCAGCAGCCAAGTTTTTGGGTTAAACAGGGGAAATGGCTACACCTTC.

The chain recombines TRBV7-3 with TRBJ2-3; possible D gene TRBD1, 5 bases. Trimming removed 2 bases at V and 2 bases at J, with 11 bases between. The CDR3 runs 15 residues. In germline, CDR1 is SGHTA, CDR2 FQGTGA. The CDR3 sequence is CASSLAGPPTDTQYF. The CDR3 DNA reads TGTGCCAGCAGCTTAGCAGGGCCCCCCACAGATACGCAGTATTTT.

V gene TRBV15 combines with J gene TRBJ1-2; D perhaps matches TRBD1 (5 bases). Germline lookup yields CDR1 LNHNV and CDR2 YYDKDF (reference sequence). Trimming stripped 3 bases from V and 2 bases from J, with 7 bases between. CDR3 length: 13 residues. CDR3 residues: CATSRAGNYGYTF. Here the CDR3 DNA reads TGTGCCACCAGCAGGGCAGGGAACTATGGCTACACCTTC.

This sequence joins TRBV28 and TRBJ1-6, with 7 bases lining up with TRBD1. Germline CDR1 reads MDHEN; CDR2 reads SYDVKM. This CDR3 comprises 14 residues. Unmatched junction bases numbered 5, after V lost 7 bases and J lost 5 bases. In DNA form, the CDR3 reads TGTGCCAGCATCCCGACAGGGAATAATTCACCCCTCCACTTT. Its translation is CASIPTGNNSPLHF.

This rearrangement joins TRBV5-6 to TRBJ1-3, with TRBD1 identical over 7 bases. The CDR3 consists of 16 residues. J gave up 0 bases and V 0 bases, and 3 bases lay outside the gene matches. Germline V gives CDR1 SGHDT, CDR2 YYEEEE. The CDR3 sequence is CASSLGPGGSGNTIYF. As DNA, the CDR3 is TGTGCCAGCAGCTTGGGGCCAGGGGGCTCTGGAAACACCATATATTTT.

CDR3 coding DNA: TGCAGCGTTGACGGGAGAAGCTCCTACGAGCAGTACTTC. Translated, it gives CSVDGRSSYEQYF. This sequence joins TRBV29-1 and TRBJ2-7; D possibly corresponds to TRBD2 (6 bases). The ends were cut back, 3 bases at V and 0 bases at J, with 9 bases in the middle. The CDR3 length is 13 residues. The germline V gene has CDR1 SQVTM and CDR2 ANQGSEA.

The chain combines TRBV28 with TRBJ1-5, with TRBD1 as a possible D gene (6 bases). CDR1 and CDR2 from the germline V gene are MDHEN and SYDVKM. V lost 4 bases to trimming and J lost 6 bases, with 10 bases between them. The CDR3 is 13 amino acids. CDR3 bases: TGTGCCAGCAGTTGGAGAGGGGGTCAGCCCCAGCATTTT. This translates into CASSWRGGQPQHF.